Each of the 32 T cell receptor beta chains below was sequenced from the same sample in a study of tumor-infiltrating lymphocytes in primary liver carcinoma. RNA isolated from unsorted whole blood supplied the blood RNA, with germline DNA also extracted. A constant-region primer primed TCR beta cDNA synthesis from 500 ng of total RNA. Three nested multiplex PCR rounds, a slightly modified ARM-PCR, produced the libraries for TCR beta. Primers for the first two PCR rounds were TRBV1-TRBV30 forward primers and a C-beta reverse primer (10 cycles per round). From the multiplex PCR reads, TCRdb called clonotypes with MiXCR, one entry per CDR3 protein. The table includes approximately 310,000 distinct CDR3 sequences, 65% detected once. The sample comprised peripheral blood. These receptors were taken from a middle-aged man with primary liver carcinoma and hepatitis B virus infection.

On this clonotype: The junction departs from the called germline gene at one end, perhaps through a read error. The chain recombines TRBV5-5 with TRBJ2-1, with a tentative D call TRBD2 (6 bases). This CDR3 has 19 amino acids. Germline lookup yields CDR1 SGHKS and CDR2 YYEKEE (reference sequence). CDR3 loop: CVSSLGYGTFLSSYNEQFF. CDR3 bases: TGTGTCAGCAGCTTGGGATACGGGACTTTCCTCAGCTCCTACAATGAGCAGTTCTTC.

Worth noting for this clonotype: An end of the junction does not agree with germline; a read error may underlie this. J is TRBJ2-5 and V is TRBV25-1; D is tentatively TRBD1 or TRBD2 (5 bases each). CDR3 length: 13 amino acids. Germline loops: CDR1 MGHDK, CDR2 SYGVNS. DNA for the CDR3: TGTACCAGCAGTGAAGTAGTTGGGGGGACCCAGTACTTC. This translates into CTSSEVVGGTQYF.

This clonotype was detected once. This could be a read error, since a much larger clone is one nucleotide away. V is TRBV6-6 and J is TRBJ2-4; no definite D call. Germline V gene data show CDR1 as MNHNY and CDR2 as SVGAGI (reference sequence). CDR3 length equals 14 residues. The CDR3 DNA is TGTGCCAGCAGCCCCGGCCAAGCCAAAAACACTCAGTACTTC. This sequence encodes CASSPGQAKNTQYF.

With regard to this clonotype: Here the CDR3 omits its conserved ending phenylalanine or tryptophan, so a read error is the likely source. It is unclear where the CDR3 begins or ends on the DNA, so no DNA is shown, and the CDR3 is as TCRdb lists it. The chain couples TRBV6-6 to TRBJ2-7; TRBD2, the table's D call, was not compared with the DNA. The CDR3 totals 13 residues, both ends included. CDR1 is MNHNY and CDR2 is SVGAGI in the germline V gene (reference sequence). The CDR3 protein is CASREGLAGGLYS.

The chain combines TRBV5-1 with TRBJ2-3; 8 nucleotides match TRBD2. Losses at the gene ends were 2 bases for V and 6 bases for J; bases not matched to a gene: 11. The germline gives CDR1 SGHRS, CDR2 YFSETQ. The CDR3 loop spans 16 amino acids. The CDR3 nucleotides are TGCGCCAGCAGCTTCATCTCAGCGGGAGTATCGGATACGCAGTATTTT. Its translation is CASSFISAGVSDTQYF. Full variable domain (missing parts from reference TRBV5-1 and TRBJ2-3): KAGVTQTPRYLIKTRGQQVTLSCSPISGHRSVSWYQQTPGQGLQFLFEYFSETQRNKGNFPGRFSGRQFSNSRSEMNVSTLELGDSALYLCASSFISAGVSDTQYFGPGTRLTVL.

This clonotype was counted a few times. V is TRBV6-1 and J is TRBJ2-1; 11 positions match TRBD1. The germline CDR1 and CDR2 sequences are MNHNS and SASEGT. The CDR3 runs to 15 residues. V lost 1 base to trimming and J lost 7 bases; unmatched junction nucleotides: 3. DNA for the CDR3: TGTGCCAGCAGTGAAGGGACAGGGGGCTGGAATGAGCAGTTCTTC. Translation: CASSEGTGGWNEQFF.

Turning to this clonotype: A much more abundant neighbour one base away suggests this may be a read error. The chain carries TRBV29-1 and TRBJ1-2; D unresolved. The CDR3 sequence is 14 residues long. CDR1 and CDR2 from the germline V gene are SQVTM and ANQGSEA. Trimming removed 0 bases at V and 4 bases at J, with 12 bases between. The CDR3 DNA sequence: TGCAGCGTTGAAGACTCCAAAGTCCCCTATGGCTACACCTTC. Encoded protein: CSVEDSKVPYGYTF.

The chain links TRBV29-1 to TRBJ2-1; tentatively, D is TRBD2 (6 bases). From germline, CDR1 is SQVTM and CDR2 ANQGSEA. The CDR3 length is 13 residues. Trimming cost V 6 bases and J 14 bases, with 23 bases left between them. The chain's CDR3 is CSVRLGEYNVKFF. CDR3 nucleotide sequence: TGCAGCGTGCGACTAGGGGAGTACAATGTGAAGTTCTTC.

Concerning this clonotype itself: A read error is possible here, since a much larger clone lies one base away. The chain uses TRBV4-2 and TRBJ2-2; D not certain. CDR1 is LGHNA, CDR2 YNFKEQ, per germline. CDR3 size: 15 residues. The CDR3 DNA follows: TGCGCCAGCAAAGTATCGGGCCCGAACACCGGGGAGCTGTTTTTT. Protein: CASKVSGPNTGELFF.

This chain joins TRBV4-1 and TRBJ1-2, with unresolved D. CDR3 length: 13 amino acids. The V end lost 7 bases, the J end lost 1 base, and 10 bases lay between the germline ends. CDR1 is MGHRA, CDR2 YSYEKL, per germline. The CDR3 region is CASNHDGNYGYTF. CDR3 DNA sequence: TGCGCCAGCAACCATGACGGTAACTATGGCTACACCTTC.

This clonotype came up many times. The chain links TRBV30 to TRBJ1-1; D is perhaps TRBD1 (5 bases). From germline, CDR1 is GTSNPN and CDR2 SVGIG (reference sequence). The CDR3 covers 15 residues. The V gene lost 1 base and the J gene lost 1 base, with 13 bases spanning the gap. CDR3 region: CAWSAAGTENTEAFF. The CDR3, as DNA: TGTGCCTGGAGTGCAGCCGGGACGGAGAACACTGAAGCTTTCTTT. The full variable domain, with the rest looked up from reference TRBV30 and TRBJ1-1, is SQTIHQWPATLVQPVGSPLSLECTVEGTSNPNLYWYRQAAGRGLQLLFYSVGIGQISSEVPQNLSASRPQDRQFILSSKKLLLSDSGFYLCAWSAAGTENTEAFFGQGTRLTVV.

This clonotype was detected ten times or more. The gene calls are TRBV6-1 and TRBJ2-5; D uncertain. Germline assignment: CDR1 MNHNS and CDR2 SASEGT. The CDR3 extends over 15 amino acids. Trimming stripped 5 bases from V and 3 bases from J, with 16 bases between. CDR3 in amino acids: CASSSFRDIKETQYF. CDR3 nucleotide sequence: TGTGCCAGCAGTTCGTTCAGAGACATAAAAGAGACCCAGTACTTC.

With respect to this clonotype: Its ends do not fully match the called genes, so a read error is possible. The chain recombines TRBV30 with TRBJ2-2, with 8 bases that match TRBD1. The length of the CDR3 is 18 residues. The germline V gene has CDR1 GTSNPN and CDR2 SVGIG (reference sequence). The CDR3 DNA sequence: TGTTCCTGGAGTCCCTCGTGGGACAGGATCGCCATTGACGGGGAACTGTTTTTT. This translates into CSWSPSWDRIAIDGELFF.

This clonotype ranks as medium-sized. The chain has TRBV5-5 and TRBJ1-5; D possibly corresponds to TRBD1 (5 bases). Germline assignment: CDR1 SGHKS and CDR2 YYEKEE (reference sequence). V lost 0 bases and J 2 bases, leaving 6 bases between the germline ends. The CDR3 contains 14 residues. The CDR3 nucleotides are TGTGCCAGCAGCTTGGGAGGGGGCAATCAGCCCCAGCATTTT. Protein: CASSLGGGNQPQHF.

With regard to this clonotype: A junction boundary mismatches the germline segment, possibly from a read error. This chain uses TRBV12-3 or TRBV12-4 with TRBJ1-3; D gene ambiguous. The length of the CDR3 is 13 residues. The CDR3 loop is CASSVSAGNTIYF. CDR3 coding DNA: TGCGCCAGCAGTGTAAGTGCTGGAAACACCATATATTTT.

Ten or more counts support this clonotype. The gene calls are TRBV4-3 and TRBJ2-2; the D gene is possibly TRBD2 (6 bases). The CDR3 consists of 16 residues. Trimming took 1 base from V and 1 from J, leaving 10 bases between them. Germline loops: CDR1 LGHNA, CDR2 YSLEER. The CDR3 loop is CASSQVRGGNTGELFF. The CDR3 DNA follows: TGCGCCAGCAGCCAAGTCCGGGGAGGGAACACCGGGGAGCTGTTTTTT.

This clonotype appeared once. One end of the junction varies from germline; a read error may be responsible. This rearrangement joins TRBV4-3 to TRBJ2-7, with D perhaps TRBD2 (6 bases). CDR1 is LGHNA, CDR2 YSLEER, per germline. This CDR3 has 13 amino acids. Written as DNA, the CDR3 is TGTGCCAGCAACCAACCGGGAGAGTCCGAGCAGTACTTC. Amino acid sequence: CASNQPGESEQYF.

The chain uses TRBV4-2 and TRBJ2-7; tentative D call: TRBD2 (7 bases). The germline V gene encodes CDR1 LGHNA and CDR2 YNFKEQ. CDR3 length equals 14 residues. Trimming cost V 7 bases and J 2 bases, with 15 bases left between them. As DNA, the CDR3 is TGTGCCAGCACCCAGGAGGGGGGGACCTACGAGCAGTACTTC. Amino acids: CASTQEGGTYEQYF.

The chain couples TRBV5-6 to TRBJ2-2; 10 bases align to TRBD1. This CDR3 contains 13 residues. Germline-derived CDR1 and CDR2 are SGHDT and YYEEEE. The CDR3 loop is CAMTGGRTGELFF. The DNA of the CDR3 is TGTGCAATGACAGGGGGCAGGACCGGGGAGCTGTTTTTT.

To note about this clonotype: This may be a read error: a much more frequent sequence differs by one nucleotide. This chain uses TRBV6-1 with TRBJ1-2; no clear D gene. Trimming stripped 6 bases from V and 10 bases from J, with 15 bases between. The germline CDR1 and CDR2 sequences are MNHNS and SASEGT. The CDR3 covers 12 residues. The CDR3 sequence: CASREGWGDYTF. The CDR3 bases are TGTGCCAGCAGGGAGGGCTGGGGTGACTACACCTTC.

For this clonotype: Since a much larger clone is just one base distant, this may be a read error. The genes are TRBV4-1 and TRBJ1-3, with TRBD1 matching 7 bases. Germline assignment: CDR1 MGHRA and CDR2 YSYEKL. The CDR3 has 17 residues. Germline trimming cut 0 bases from V and 5 bases from J; bases unmatched to any gene: 10. CDR3 DNA: TGCGCCAGCAGCCAAGACCATGGTGAGGGGGCTCGAAACACCATATATTTT. Translated, it gives CASSQDHGEGARNTIYF.

The chain uses TRBV4-2 and TRBJ1-6; weak D call: TRBD1 (5 bases). V was shortened by 0 bases and J by 5 bases, with 11 bases between the two germline ends. Germline V lookup: CDR1 LGHNA, CDR2 YNFKEQ. CDR3 length: 16 residues. The CDR3 loop is CASSQEGTAHNSPLHF. The CDR3 region has the DNA TGTGCCAGCAGCCAAGAGGGGACGGCTCATAATTCACCCCTCCACTTT.

V and J are TRBV6-6 and TRBJ2-1; maybe TRBD2 (5 bases). CDR1 is MNHNY, CDR2 SVGAGI, per germline (reference sequence). With 2 bases removed from V and 7 bases from J, the gap between germline ends came to 12 bases. CDR3 length equals 14 residues. This chain's CDR3 is CASSYLAEGNEQFF. The CDR3 nucleotides read TGTGCCAGCAGTTACCTGGCAGAGGGAAATGAGCAGTTCTTC.

This chain joins TRBV14 and TRBJ2-7; no clear D. The length of the CDR3 is 15 residues. Looked up from germline, CDR1 is SGHDN and CDR2 is FVKESK. V was cut by 3 bases and J by 13 bases, with 25 bases left in between. CDR3 bases: TGTGCCAGCAGCCACACTTTTCGAGGAGCCTACGATCAATACTTC. Amino acid sequence: CASSHTFRGAYDQYF. The full variable domain, in which reference TRBV14 and TRBJ2-7 provide the parts outside the CDR3, is EAGVTQFPSHSVIEKGQTVTLRCDPISGHDNLYWYRRVMGKEIKFLLHFVKESKQDESGMPNNRFLAERTGGTYSTLKVQPAELEDSGVYFCASSHTFRGAYDQYFGPGTRLTVT.

Concerning this clonotype: One end of the junction does not line up with germline, which may come from a read error. The chain links TRBV11-1 to TRBJ2-7; D is unresolved. The CDR3 covers 13 residues. Germline V gene data show CDR1 as SGHAT and CDR2 as FQDESV (reference sequence). The CDR3 is CASGLSLSYEQYF. CDR3 coding DNA: TGTGCCAGCGGCTTATCGCTCAGCTACGAGCAGTACTTC.

A note on this clonotype: As the CDR3 is not closed by the conserved phenylalanine or tryptophan, this likely results from a read error. The chain combines TRBV6-5 with TRBJ1-1; possibly TRBD1 for D (5 bases). Trimming removed 2 bases at V and 6 bases at J, with 7 bases between. The germline V gene has CDR1 MNHEY and CDR2 SVGAGI. This CDR3 has 12 residues. The CDR3 spells CASSYRGAEAFL. CDR3 coding DNA: TGTGCCAGCAGTTACAGGGGCGCTGAAGCTTTCCTT.

With respect to this clonotype: The missing conserved phenylalanine or tryptophan at the end of this CDR3 makes a read error likely. The DNA is omitted, as the CDR3 cannot be located on it reliably, and the CDR3 follows TCRdb's listing. The chain's CDR3 is CASSLAVGELSS. J is TRBJ2-2 and V is TRBV5-4. The V gene's germline CDR1 is SGHNT and CDR2 YYREEE (reference sequence). With termini counted, the CDR3 has 12 amino acids.

This clonotype was counted ten times or more. The genes are TRBV11-1 and TRBJ1-1; D possibly corresponds to TRBD1 (5 bases). The CDR3 loop spans 15 amino acids. CDR1 and CDR2 from the germline V gene are SGHAT and FQDESV (reference sequence). V was pared by 1 base and J by 1 base, with 10 bases between. CDR3 coding DNA: TGTGCCAGCAGCTTAGGCCAGGGTTGGAACACTGAAGCTTTCTTT. It translates to CASSLGQGWNTEAFF.

This clonotype appeared a single time. One end of the junction is discordant with germline, which a read error may explain. V gene TRBV11-2 combines with J gene TRBJ2-1; 9 bases agree with TRBD1. The CDR3 runs 15 residues. Germline V CDR1 and CDR2: SGHAT, FQNNGV. The CDR3 DNA follows: TGTGTCAGCAGCTTAGGGGACAGGGTAATCGTTGAGCAGTTCTTC. This encodes CVSSLGDRVIVEQFF.

In the case of this clonotype: Its ends do not fully match the called genes, so a read error is possible. The chain uses TRBV10-2 and TRBJ2-1, with 8 bases matching TRBD1. CDR3 length: 13 residues. Germline V gene lookup returns CDR1 WSHSY and CDR2 SAAADI. The CDR3 here is CTSRTGLNNEQFF. The DNA of the CDR3 is TGCACCAGCCGGACAGGGCTGAACAATGAGCAGTTCTTC.

This clonotype appeared a few times. Germline is not matched at one junction end, which may reflect a read error. The chain is built from TRBV7-8 and TRBJ2-7; no firm D call. From germline, CDR1 is SGHVS and CDR2 FQNEAQ. This CDR3 is built from 13 residues. CDR3 nucleotides: TGTGCCAGCAGCTTAGATGGCTCCTACGAGCAGTACTTT. Protein sequence: CASSLDGSYEQYF.

Turning to this clonotype: The CDR3 carries no conserved terminal phenylalanine or tryptophan, so it likely arises from a read error. The J gene is TRBJ2-2, the V gene TRBV28, with D possibly matching TRBD1 (6 bases). V was trimmed by 6 bases and J by 0 bases, leaving 14 bases between them. This CDR3 comprises 16 residues. Germline CDR1 is MDHEN and CDR2 is SYDVKM. DNA of the CDR3: TGTGCCAGCAGCCCTTCGGGACATTCGAACACCGGGGAGCTGTTTTCT. Encoded protein: CASSPSGHSNTGELFS.